These 27 T cell receptor gamma chains were all obtained from the same sample, sequenced in a study of Vδ1+ human thymocytes. Their specific antigens are unknown. Study-level points and caveats: Highly polyclonal TRG and TRD repertoires with Gaussian CDR3 length distributions appeared in thymus.

Sequences come from RNA converted to cDNA by reverse transcription. The CDR3 regions were amplified by multiplex PCR from V-gene primers to a constant-region primer. TCRdb reanalysed the multiplex PCR reads via CATT. The sample lists thousands of gamma-chain clones; about 43% were seen once. Source material: Vdelta1+ gamma-delta thymocytes from the thymus. The subset denotes: FACS-sorted CD3+ TCRalphabeta- TCRVdelta1+ TCRVdelta2- thymocytes. The receptors stem from a boy in the first two years of life who had congenital heart surgery.

The count of this clone is one. Other DNA variants within this sample encode the same CDR3. The J gene is TRGJ1 or TRGJ2, the V gene TRGV3. Because TCRdb records no J gene, it was assigned here through a match of the DNA to germline. V was pared by 0 bases and J by 5 bases, with 4 bases of the junction left unmatched. The V gene's germline CDR1 is VTNTFY and CDR2 YDVSTARD (reference sequence). The CDR3 length is 13 residues. The chain's CDR3 is CATWDRQDYKKLF. The CDR3 DNA sequence: TGTGCCACCTGGGACAGGCAAGATTATAAGAAACTCTTT.

The J gene is given as TRGJ1 or TRGJ2, and the V gene is not called. The CDR3 length is 12 residues. The CDR3 loop reads CATLDSPREKLF. The CDR3 nucleotides read TGTGCCACCTTGGACAGCCCCCGGGAGAAACTCTTT.

A J gene of TRGJ1 or TRGJ2 was called, though the V gene was not. This CDR3 contains 13 residues. The CDR3 DNA reads TGTGCCACCTGGGGGCTGAATTATTATAAGAAACTCTTT. Translated, it gives CATWGLNYYKKLF.

J gene TRGJ1 or TRGJ2 was identified, but the V gene was not called. The CDR3 length is 11 residues. The CDR3: CATWDFHKKLF. CDR3 nucleotides: TGTGCCACCTGGGACTTCCATAAGAAACTCTTT.

Worth noting for this clone: Additional DNA sequences in this sample encode the identical CDR3. The rearrangement joins TRGV3 to TRGJ1 or TRGJ2. Germline CDR1 VTNTFY, CDR2 YDVSTARD (reference sequence). After removal of 1 base from V and 4 bases from J, the junction contained 1 base not matched to a gene. The CDR3 is 12 residues long. The CDR3 bases are TGTGCCACCTGGGACAGATATTATAAGAAACTCTTT. It yields the protein CATWDRYYKKLF.

The V gene is TRGV3, the J gene TRGJ1 or TRGJ2. Germline matching of the DNA provided the J gene here, since TCRdb leaves it blank. Germline trimming cut 0 bases from V and 2 bases from J; bases unmatched to any gene: 4. CDR1 is VTNTFY, CDR2 YDVSTARD, per germline (reference sequence). The CDR3 is made up of 14 amino acids. DNA for the CDR3: TGTGCCACCTGGGACAGGAGTTATTATTATAAGAAACTCTTT. It translates to CATWDRSYYYKKLF.

As regards this clone: The sample contains more than one DNA sequence encoding this CDR3. The chain joins TRGV5 to TRGJ1 or TRGJ2. The J gene was not available in TCRdb and was assigned here by matching the DNA to germline segments. Germline V gene sequence: CDR1 VINAFY, CDR2 YDVSNSKD. V lost 0 bases and J lost 4; bases outside the gene matches: 6. The CDR3 length is 14 residues. CDR3 DNA: TGTGCCACCTGGGACAGGCCGAGCTATTATAAGAAACTCTTT. It is translated as CATWDRPSYYKKLF.

J is TRGJ1 or TRGJ2 and V is TRGV8. TCRdb gives no J gene; it was assigned here by matching the DNA to germline. This CDR3 is built from 15 residues. V was clipped by 0 bases and J by 11 bases; unmatched bases: 16. Looked up from germline, CDR1 is VENAVY and CDR2 is YDSYNSRV. Here the CDR3 reads CATWDRRIGASEKLF. In DNA, the CDR3 is TGTGCCACCTGGGATAGGCGGATTGGGGCTTCTGAGAAACTCTTT.

The V call is TRGV4, the J call TRGJ1 or TRGJ2. Assignment of the J gene here rests on matching the DNA to germline, because TCRdb gives none. The CDR3 has 14 residues. Germline V gives CDR1 EGSTGY, CDR2 YDSYTSSV. The V segment lost 3 bases and the J segment 7 bases; nucleotides outside the gene matches: 12. CDR3 in DNA: TGTGCCACCTGGGATTGGCTCGGGAGCTATAAGAAACTCTTT. It specifies CATWDWLGSYKKLF.

The J gene call is TRGJ1 or TRGJ2, but no V gene call exists. The CDR3 has 12 amino acids. The CDR3 DNA reads TGTGCCACCTGGGATGGGAAAAGTAAGAAACTCTTT. Translated: CATWDGKSKKLF.

This chain joins TRGV5 and TRGJP1. Germline assignment: CDR1 VINAFY and CDR2 YDVSNSKD. This CDR3 contains 18 residues. V was clipped by 0 bases and J by 0 bases; unmatched bases: 10. The CDR3 here is CATWDRFGTNTTGWFKIF. The DNA of the CDR3 is TGTGCCACCTGGGACAGGTTTGGGACTAATACCACTGGTTGGTTCAAGATATTT.

The V and J genes are TRGV5 and TRGJ1 or TRGJ2. The J gene was not available in TCRdb and was assigned here by matching the DNA to germline segments. The ends lost 0 bases at V and 5 bases at J; junction bases unmatched: 7. Per the germline V gene, CDR1 is VINAFY and CDR2 is YDVSNSKD. The CDR3 length is 14 residues. The CDR3, as DNA: TGTGCCACCTGGGACAGGCGGGGAAATTATAAGAAACTCTTT. Protein: CATWDRRGNYKKLF.

The count of this clone is one. V is TRGV4 and J is TRGJ1 or TRGJ2. TCRdb leaves out the J gene; it was filled in here by matching the DNA to germline. The CDR3 covers 12 residues. The germline V gene encodes CDR1 EGSTGY and CDR2 YDSYTSSV. V trimming: 4 bases; J trimming: 5 bases; junction bases outside the gene matches: 5. In nucleotides, the CDR3 is TGTGCCACCTGGGAAAGGAATTATAAGAAACTCTTT. Protein: CATWERNYKKLF.

This clone was counted between two and nine times. V and J are TRGV9 and TRGJ1 or TRGJ2. The CDR3 runs to 14 residues. With V trimmed by 3 bases and J by 0 bases, 5 bases remained unmatched. Germline CDR1 GITISATS, CDR2 ISYDGTV (reference sequence). This chain's CDR3 is CALWETSNYYKKLF. The CDR3 DNA follows: TGTGCCTTGTGGGAGACTTCGAATTATTATAAGAAACTCTTT.

This clone was detected only a few times. This chain connects TRGV9 to TRGJ1 or TRGJ2. Germline V gives CDR1 GITISATS, CDR2 ISYDGTV (reference sequence). The CDR3 extends over 12 amino acids. V shed 2 bases, J shed 5 bases, and the junction held 3 bases outside the gene matches. The CDR3 spells CALWEADYKKLF. The CDR3 DNA reads as TGTGCCTTGTGGGAGGCCGATTATAAGAAACTCTTT.

This clone occurred a few times. The same CDR3 is also encoded by other DNA sequences in this sample. This chain uses TRGV3 with TRGJ1 or TRGJ2. TCRdb carries no J gene annotation; the J gene was assigned here by matching the DNA with germline. Germline CDR1 is VTNTFY and CDR2 is YDVSTARD (reference sequence). The CDR3 length is 14 residues. V gave up 0 bases and J gave up 3 bases; unmatched junction bases: 5. CDR3 sequence reads: CATWDRRSYYKKLF. In nucleotides, the CDR3 is TGTGCCACCTGGGACAGGCGGAGTTATTATAAGAAACTCTTT.

The V call is TRGV9, the J call TRGJ1 or TRGJ2. TCRdb is silent on the J gene; assignment here came from matching the DNA to germline. Germline V CDR1 and CDR2: GITISATS, ISYDGTV (reference sequence). The trim removed 4 bases at V and 12 bases at J, leaving 9 bases unmatched. The length of the CDR3 is 11 residues. The CDR3 nucleotides read TGTGCCTTGTGGGATCAGCGGGGGAAACTCTTT. Amino acid sequence: CALWDQRGKLF.

This chain joins TRGV5 and TRGJ1 or TRGJ2. The ends lost 4 bases at V and 15 bases at J; junction bases unmatched: 6. The CDR3 is made up of 9 amino acids. From germline, CDR1 is VINAFY and CDR2 YDVSNSKD. CDR3 sequence (DNA): TGTGCCACCTGGGATGGGGCACTCTTT. Amino acids: CATWDGALF.

To note about this clone: The sample holds other DNA sequences that translate to the same CDR3. The V and J genes are TRGV4 and TRGJ1 or TRGJ2. The CDR3 is 11 residues long. The germline V gene has CDR1 EGSTGY and CDR2 YDSYTSSV. V was clipped by 0 bases and J by 10 bases; unmatched bases: 3. The CDR3 loop is CATWDGKKKLF. DNA for the CDR3: TGTGCCACCTGGGATGGGAAGAAGAAACTCTTT.

The J gene is TRGJ1 or TRGJ2, the V gene TRGV4. No J gene was available from TCRdb, and it was assigned here by a germline match of the DNA. The CDR3 runs 13 residues. CDR1 is EGSTGY, CDR2 YDSYTSSV, per germline. The V and J ends lost 3 bases and 5 bases, in that order; junction bases with no gene match: 7. As DNA, the CDR3 is TGTGCCACCTGGGATAGGGCCGATTATAAGAAACTCTTT. This gives the protein CATWDRADYKKLF.

A note on this clone: One junction end disagrees with the germline gene, perhaps due to a read error. V and J are TRGV4 and TRGJ1 or TRGJ2. TCRdb gives no J gene; it was assigned here by matching the DNA to germline. This CDR3 has 12 residues. CDR1 is EGSTGY and CDR2 is YDSYTSSV in the germline V gene. The CDR3 spells CATWGAYYKKLF. In DNA, the CDR3 is TGTGCCACATGGGGTGCGTATTATAAGAAACTCTTT.

To note about this clone: One end of the junction varies from germline; a read error may be responsible. The rearrangement joins TRGV4 to TRGJ1 or TRGJ2. In germline, CDR1 is EGSTGY, CDR2 YDSYTSSV. The CDR3 sequence is 12 residues long. The CDR3 DNA is TGTGCCACCGGGGATTGGCGTTATAAGAAACTCTTT. This translates into CATGDWRYKKLF.

V is TRGV3 and J is TRGJ1 or TRGJ2. With V trimmed by 5 bases and J by 8 bases, 6 bases remained unmatched. Germline V gene sequence: CDR1 VTNTFY, CDR2 YDVSTARD (reference sequence). The CDR3 spans 11 residues. CDR3 residues: CATWVPHKKLF. The CDR3 nucleotides read TGTGCCACCTGGGTCCCTCATAAGAAACTCTTT.

For this clone: This sample includes further DNA sequences coding for the same CDR3. This chain joins TRGV9 and TRGJ1 or TRGJ2. CDR1 and CDR2 (germline): GITISATS, ISYDGTV (reference sequence). The ends lost 3 bases at V and 4 bases at J; junction bases unmatched: 3. CDR3 length: 12 amino acids. The CDR3 loop is CALWEFYYKKLF. CDR3 DNA: TGTGCCTTGTGGGAGTTCTATTATAAGAAACTCTTT.

The V gene is TRGV5, the J gene TRGJ1 or TRGJ2. TCRdb leaves out the J gene; it was filled in here by matching the DNA to germline. V trimming: 0 bases; J trimming: 10 bases; junction bases outside the gene matches: 6. Germline lookup yields CDR1 VINAFY and CDR2 YDVSNSKD. The CDR3 has 12 amino acids. The CDR3 DNA sequence: TGTGCCACCTGGGACAGGTCGGGCAAGAAACTCTTT. Translating gives CATWDRSGKKLF.

This clone appeared a few times. This sequence joins TRGV3 and TRGJ1 or TRGJ2. The J gene was missing in TCRdb and was found by matching the end of the DNA to germline. Unmatched junction bases numbered 4, after V lost 3 bases and J lost 2 bases. Germline V gives CDR1 VTNTFY, CDR2 YDVSTARD (reference sequence). The CDR3 has 13 residues. CDR3 loop: CATWDVDYYKKLF. The CDR3 nucleotides are TGTGCCACCTGGGACGTGGATTATTATAAGAAACTCTTT.

This clone was recorded a few times. The rearrangement uses TRGV5 and TRGJ1 or TRGJ2. Trimming at V came to 5 bases and at J to 7 bases, leaving 5 bases not matched to a gene. Germline V CDR1 and CDR2: VINAFY, YDVSNSKD. The CDR3 sequence is 11 residues long. The CDR3: CATWGGYKKLF. The CDR3 bases are TGTGCCACCTGGGGGGGGTATAAGAAACTCTTT.